These T cell receptor beta chains were read from a single sample in a study of cytomegalovirus exposure and HLA in healthy donors. Clones were read by immunoSEQ multiplex PCR, and TCRdb kept only the in-frame ones, dropping some. In the table there are roughly 120,000 clones, just under 75% of which are singletons. Sequencing was performed on PBMCs. The receptors were sampled from a middle-aged man in good health and CMV-seropositive. Each CDR3 is given with its conserved first and last residue. The D gene is left open where the match is weak. For some rows the clone size is stated as once, few or many, or as a class when expanded; others skip it.

cdr3_length d_call v_call clone_size cdr3_aa
14 TRBD1 TRBV5-1 once CASSRDSALPPLHF
19 TRBD2 TRBV7-9 . CASSITLTPLAGAFYEQYF
14 TRBD1 TRBV5-1 . CASSPGQGSGELFF
13 . TRBV5-1 . CASSNRTVDEQYF
14 . TRBV5-4 . CASSLGQTNEKLFF
15 TRBD1 TRBV9 . CASSVGEGGKKGYTF
13 . TRBV6-1 . CASILGLQETQYF
13 . TRBV10-3 . CAISPDSNTEAFF
16 . TRBV6-1 . CASSETGAGRVYGYTF
15 TRBD2 TRBV6-6 once CASSTTSGETYEQYF
15 TRBD2 TRBV11-2 . CASHLREFLGNEQFF
13 . TRBV29-1 . CSVGGGTNTEAFF
13 . TRBV19 . CASSISGTGELFF
11 . TRBV28 . CASSSLFGYTF
15 TRBD2 TRBV5-1 . CASKATGGPADTQYF
14 . TRBV7-9 . CASSLRVSGNTIYF
14 . TRBV7-2 . CASSVGGLNTEAFF
19 TRBD2 TRBV5-1 once CASSAERTLAGATYNEQFF
15 . TRBV19 . CASSAQGLAKNIQYF
19 . TRBV27 . CASSLGGAGGRWGTGELFF
14 TRBD1 TRBV28 . CASSKDRGVDGYTF
15 TRBD1 TRBV6-5 . CASSYSGQGMYEQYF
15 . TRBV28 few CASSIDTSSYNEQFF
16 . TRBV13 . CASSSMLRRDTDTQYF
10 . TRBV29-1 . CSAQRVEAFF
15 TRBD1 TRBV5-6 . CASSSDRGLYNEQFF
15 . TRBV27 . CASSLFGGSYNEQFF
14 . TRBV27 . CASNRNHMNTEAFF
14 . TRBV9 . CASSVAVGDYGYTF
14 TRBD1 TRBV5-6 . CASSFTRQGRGYTF
13 TRBD2 TRBV19 few CATRTSDTGELFF
16 . TRBV6-1 . CASSEAKGGFRAEAFF
19 . TRBV27 . CASSPNPRAMGGGGNTIYF
17 TRBD1 TRBV28 . CASSSPGQGAGVEKLFF
11 . TRBV12-5 . CASGAYNEQFF
16 . TRBV25-1 . CASSESGGFGTGELFF
15 . TRBV7-8 . CASSWGGGALNEQFF
13 . TRBV19 . CASSMARGDTQYF
14 TRBD2 TRBV5-4 . CASSRGGAQETQYF
14 . TRBV9 . CASSVGSAQNEQFF
15 . TRBV28 . CASSPLSAGNYGYTF
16 TRBD2 TRBV14 . CASTSLTSRNTDTQYF
14 . TRBV6-6 . CASSPTEPRRGYTF
14 . TRBV2 . CASSVTGYVQPQHF
15 . TRBV18 . CASSPNESSQETQYF
13 TRBD2 TRBV19 . CATGLAGDNEQFF
13 . TRBV18 . CASSPGSNYGYTF
15 TRBD1 TRBV11-2 . CASSLGQVNTGELFF
15 . TRBV25-1 . CASSAEAPLDGEQFF
15 TRBD2 TRBV10-3 few CAIGQPGLVLDEQFF
16 TRBD1 TRBV12-5 . CASGLVRYRGYYGYTF
14 . TRBV30 . CAWSVRGQTYEQYF
13 . TRBV28 . CASTPSSGTEAFF
16 . TRBV19 . CASSEIRLGVRNEQFF
15 TRBD1 TRBV7-8 . CASSSDRGNTGELFF
14 TRBD1 TRBV28 . CASSLKGTGYEQYF
15 . TRBV5-1 . CASSPQGGTNEKLFF
14 . TRBV6-4 . CASSGGESYNEQFF
15 . TRBV7-8 . CASSLPTGKGTEAFF